This entry features one TCR beta chain sequence. Its antigen is currently unknown. The data are from a study of CD8 T cells in Susac syndrome. Background on the study: At blood draw, Susac syndrome patients were therapy-naive, on corticosteroids, or on intravenous immunoglobulin alone. Study findings and constraints: Clonal CD8+ expansion in Susac was highest in TEMRA cells and active patients.

Random-hexamer reverse transcription was applied to roughly 0.5 to 1 ug RNA. Amplification of TCR beta CDR3 spanned 54 Vbeta and 13 Jbeta via immunoSEQ multiplex PCR. TCRdb itself ran the immunoSEQ multiplex PCR reads through MiXCR, one entry per CDR3 protein. The sample consists of around 150,000 distinct CDR3 sequences, roughly 94% of them appearing once. The V end lost 2 bases, the J end lost 0 bases, and 7 bases lay between the germline ends. The CDR3 has 14 residues. In germline, CDR1 is SGHDN, CDR2 FVKESK. Sequencing input: CD8+ T cells from PBMCs. The chain couples TRBV14 to TRBJ1-1; unclear D gene. The clonotype comes from a human donor with Susac syndrome. In nucleotides, the CDR3 is TGTGCCAGCAGCCAACGGTCCCTGAACACTGAAGCTTTCTTT. Amino acids: CASSQRSLNTEAFF.